Below are 13 T cell receptor beta chains sequenced from a single sample in a study of blood T cell repertoires in COVID-19. Method: immunoSEQ multiplex PCR; TCRdb's copy keeps in-frame clones and lacks some. The sample carries about 490,000 clones, around 85% recorded once. The sequencing input was peripheral blood. The receptor source for this set is a human donor in a cohort sampled during active COVID-19.

As regards this clone: One junction end does not reproduce the germline sequence, and a read error may be involved. The chain recombines TRBV7-7 with TRBJ1-3; 7 bases align to TRBD1. The length of the CDR3 is 16 residues. The germline V gene has CDR1 SSHAT and CDR2 FNYEAQ (reference sequence). The CDR3 sequence is CASSSHPQGSGNTIYF. The CDR3, as DNA: TGTGCTAGCAGCTCGCATCCACAGGGGTCAGGAAACACCATATATTTT. Looking up the rest from reference TRBV7-7 and TRBJ1-3 gives the full variable domain: GAGVSQSPRYKVTKRGQDVTLRCDPISSHATLYWYQQALGQGPEFLTYFNYEAQPDKSGLPSDRFSAERPEGSISTLTIQRTEQRDSAMYRCASSSHPQGSGNTIYFGEGSWLTVV.

The V gene is TRBV30, the J gene TRBJ2-5; no definite D call. Germline V CDR1 and CDR2: GTSNPN, SVGIG (reference sequence). The CDR3 sequence is 12 residues long. The germline V and J ends were trimmed by 4 bases and 0 bases, with 6 bases remaining between them. The CDR3 is CAWKRYQETQYF. CDR3 in DNA: TGTGCCTGGAAGCGCTACCAAGAGACCCAGTACTTC.

The J gene is TRBJ1-1, the V gene TRBV19; 9 nucleotides match TRBD1. Germline values: CDR1 LNHDA, CDR2 SQIVND (reference sequence). This CDR3 comprises 14 residues. V dropped 6 bases and J dropped 3; count of bases not matched to a gene: 5. The DNA for the CDR3 is TGTGCCAGTAGGGACAGGGGAGGGGACACTGAAGCTTTCTTT. Protein: CASRDRGGDTEAFF.

This chain uses TRBV30 with TRBJ2-1; 8 bases agree with TRBD1. J lost 7 bases, V lost 5 bases, and 13 bases had no gene match. This CDR3 comprises 15 residues. CDR1 is GTSNPN, CDR2 SVGIG, per germline (reference sequence). CDR3 loop: CAWGQGAHAGNEQFF. The DNA for the CDR3 is TGTGCCTGGGGGCAGGGGGCCCACGCCGGGAATGAGCAGTTCTTC.

This rearrangement joins TRBV5-5 to TRBJ1-2; maybe TRBD1 (5 bases). The V gene's germline CDR1 is SGHKS and CDR2 YYEKEE (reference sequence). This CDR3 region has 17 residues. V shed 0 bases and J shed 5 bases, with 20 bases lying between them. CDR3 DNA: TGTGCCAGCAGCTTGGTAGGCATTGCCTCGAAGGGGTATGGCTACACCTTC. This gives the protein CASSLVGIASKGYGYTF.

This clone was recorded only once. The same CDR3 also results from other DNA sequences found in this sample. The chain couples TRBV15 to TRBJ2-6, with D possibly being TRBD1 (5 bases). Germline CDR1 is LNHNV and CDR2 is YYDKDF (reference sequence). V was pared by 0 bases and J by 2 bases, with 5 bases between. The CDR3 runs 15 residues. Here the CDR3 DNA reads TGTGCCACCAGCAGAGACAGGGCTGGGGCCAACGTCCTGACTTTC. Translated, it gives CATSRDRAGANVLTF.

This clone was seen a few times. This chain joins TRBV7-2 and TRBJ2-5; 9 bases match TRBD1. Trimming cost V 5 bases and J 2 bases; bases outside gene matches: 3. The germline V gene has CDR1 SGHTA and CDR2 FQGNSA. The CDR3 extends over 14 amino acids. The CDR3 DNA reads TGTGCCAGCAGCACCGGACAGGGGCAAGAGACCCAGTACTTC. As protein: CASSTGQGQETQYF.

This clone has only one observation. The gene calls are TRBV24-1 and TRBJ2-7, with 9 nucleotides matching TRBD1. Germline V gene sequence: CDR1 KGHDR, CDR2 SFDVKD. Trimming took 3 bases from V and 4 from J; bases not matched to a gene: 6. The length of the CDR3 is 15 residues. As DNA, the CDR3 is TGTGCCACCAGTGATCAGGGACAGGGTATATACGAGCAGTACTTC. The encoded protein is CATSDQGQGIYEQYF.

The J gene is TRBJ1-6, the V gene TRBV9; tentatively, D is TRBD1 (6 bases). CDR3 length: 15 residues. The ends were cut back, 4 bases at V and 6 bases at J, with 14 bases in the middle. Germline CDR1 reads SGDLS; CDR2 reads YYNGEE. The CDR3 loop is CASSTTGQINSPLHF. The CDR3 region has the DNA TGTGCCAGCAGCACTACCGGACAGATTAATTCACCCCTCCACTTT.

The V call is TRBV28, the J call TRBJ2-3, with TRBD2 matching over 10 bases. Germline V CDR1 and CDR2: MDHEN, SYDVKM. V was clipped by 8 bases and J by 5 bases; unmatched bases: 16. The CDR3 consists of 17 residues. CDR3: CASPPSLLAGVGDTQYF. CDR3 DNA: TGTGCCAGCCCGCCCTCCCTGCTAGCGGGAGTAGGAGATACGCAGTATTTT.

V gene TRBV5-1 combines with J gene TRBJ2-5, with TRBD1 matching over 7 bases. Trimming at V came to 5 bases and at J to 5 bases, leaving 12 bases not matched to a gene. The CDR3 has 15 residues. The V gene's germline CDR1 is SGHRS and CDR2 YFSETQ. The CDR3 here is CASREMTGSGETQYF. CDR3 coding DNA: TGCGCCAGCAGGGAGATGACAGGGTCGGGTGAGACCCAGTACTTC. Combining the CDR3 with reference TRBV5-1 and TRBJ2-5 gives the whole variable domain KAGVTQTPRYLIKTRGQQVTLSCSPISGHRSVSWYQQTPGQGLQFLFEYFSETQRNKGNFPGRFSGRQFSNSRSEMNVSTLELGDSALYLCASREMTGSGETQYFGPGTRLLVL.

The chain is built from TRBV18 and TRBJ1-2, with unresolved D. This CDR3 region has 17 residues. Germline-derived CDR1 and CDR2 are KGHSH and LQKENI. V was shortened by 3 bases and J by 2 bases, with 19 bases between the two germline ends. The CDR3 spells CASSPSGRRLSNYGYTF. CDR3 bases: TGTGCCAGCTCACCGAGCGGCAGGCGCCTCTCCAACTATGGCTACACCTTC.

The V and J genes are TRBV9 and TRBJ1-1; D call uncertain. CDR1 is SGDLS, CDR2 YYNGEE, per germline. The CDR3 covers 13 residues. V lost 4 bases and J lost 6, with 13 bases in between. CDR3 DNA sequence: TGTGCCAGCAGCCGAGAGGAATGGGCTGAAGCTTTCTTT. Protein: CASSREEWAEAFF.